The 27 T cell receptor beta chains reported below all come from one sample, sequenced in a study of T cells after yellow fever vaccination. TCRdb fed the 5' RACE reads into MiXCR, producing one record per CDR3 protein. Among about 510,000 distinct CDR3 sequences, just over 20% were seen once, and the ten largest hold 16%. The sample in question was PBMCs, obtained about 21 days after the first yellow fever vaccination. The receptors stem from a man aged 18 to 30 who received the YFV17D yellow fever vaccine.

This chain links TRBV4-1 with TRBJ2-7, with 7 bases lining up with TRBD1. The CDR3 runs to 14 residues. CDR1 MGHRA and CDR2 YSYEKL come from the germline V gene. Trimming removed 1 base from V and 7 bases from J; junction bases left unmatched: 7. CDR3 sequence (DNA): TGCGCCAGCAGCCAAGTCGGACAGGCTTGGGAGCAGTACTTC. This gives the protein CASSQVGQAWEQYF.

The chain uses TRBV6-5 and TRBJ2-1; 11 bases fit TRBD2. The V gene's germline CDR1 is MNHEY and CDR2 SVGAGI. This CDR3 has 16 amino acids. The J segment lost 5 bases and the V segment lost 5 bases, leaving 8 bases of the junction unmatched. The CDR3: CASSRFGLAGDNEQFF. The CDR3 DNA is TGTGCCAGCAGTCGATTCGGACTAGCGGGCGACAATGAGCAGTTCTTC.

The rearrangement joins TRBV6-1 to TRBJ2-2, with 9 bases aligning to TRBD1. Losses at the gene ends were 6 bases for V and 5 bases for J; bases not matched to a gene: 4. This CDR3 spans 14 amino acids. Germline values: CDR1 MNHNS, CDR2 SASEGT. The CDR3 DNA follows: TGTGCCAGCAGCTGGGGACAGGGTACCGGGGAGCTGTTTTTT. Encoded protein: CASSWGQGTGELFF.

This clonotype was seen only a few times. As DNA, the CDR3 is TGTGCCAGCAGTTTTACGTCCTCCAGGGTTGATACGCAGTATTTT. The encoded protein is CASSFTSSRVDTQYF. The chain carries TRBV6-2 or TRBV6-3 and TRBJ2-3; maybe TRBD1 (5 bases). The V gene's germline CDR1 is MNHEY and CDR2 SVGEGT. V shed 4 bases and J shed 6 bases, with 17 bases lying between them. The CDR3 has 15 residues.

The chain employs TRBV19 and TRBJ1-2; a possible D gene is TRBD1 (5 bases). Germline V CDR1 and CDR2: LNHDA, SQIVND (reference sequence). The CDR3 covers 13 residues. V shed 4 bases and J shed 4 bases, with 10 bases lying between them. CDR3 in DNA: TGTGCCAGTAGTACGAGGGGAGCCTATGGCTACACCTTC. Protein product: CASSTRGAYGYTF.

This sequence joins TRBV6-5 and TRBJ2-1; D is uncertain. Trimming removed 0 bases at V and 7 bases at J, with 13 bases between. The CDR3 extends over 15 amino acids. Germline V lookup: CDR1 MNHEY, CDR2 SVGAGI. CDR3 protein: CASSYSTAIRNEQFF. The CDR3 bases are TGTGCCAGCAGTTACTCCACGGCGATCCGGAATGAGCAGTTCTTC.

This chain joins TRBV20-1 and TRBJ1-1; D uncertain. The CDR3 is made up of 13 amino acids. CDR1 DFQATT and CDR2 SNEGSKA come from the germline V gene (reference sequence). Trimming cost V 5 bases and J 5 bases, with 15 bases left between them. CDR3 bases: TGCAGTGCTCCTCAAGGAACCGGGACTGAAGCTTTCTTT. It translates to CSAPQGTGTEAFF.

This clonotype was picked up a small number of times. This chain joins TRBV7-3 and TRBJ2-3; D is ambiguous. The CDR3 totals 16 residues. Trimming removed 5 bases from V and 2 bases from J, with 17 bases in between. The germline V gene has CDR1 SGHTA and CDR2 FQGTGA. CDR3 sequence (DNA): TGTGCCAGCAGCCGAACTGGTACAGCAATCACAGATACGCAGTATTTT. Translated: CASSRTGTAITDTQYF.

This clonotype showed up just a few times. The chain combines TRBV7-2 with TRBJ2-7, with D perhaps TRBD2 (5 bases). The CDR3 runs to 12 residues. V was clipped by 6 bases and J by 4 bases, with 10 bases between them. Germline V gene lookup returns CDR1 SGHTA and CDR2 FQGNSA. Here the CDR3 DNA reads TGTGCCAGCAGGGATCCGGGGTACGAGCAGTACTTC. As protein: CASRDPGYEQYF. Complete variable domain (other parts from reference TRBV7-2 and TRBJ2-7): GAGVSQSPSNKVTEKGKDVELRCDPISGHTALYWYRQSLGQGLEFLIYFQGNSAPDKSGLPSDRFSAERTGGSVSTLTIQRTQQEDSAVYLCASRDPGYEQYFGPGTRLTVT.

The chain is built from TRBV10-3 and TRBJ2-7, with 16 bases matching TRBD2. CDR3 length equals 15 residues. Germline assignment: CDR1 ENHRY and CDR2 SYGVKD. V was clipped by 7 bases and J by 6 bases; unmatched bases: 6. The CDR3 DNA reads TGTGCCATCAAAGGGACTAGCGGGGGGGGTTCCGAGCAGTACTTC. Translation: CAIKGTSGGGSEQYF.

This clonotype has a handful of counts. V and J are TRBV10-3 and TRBJ1-5; no reliable D call. Deletions cut 5 bases from V and 2 bases from J, with 7 bases between. CDR3 length: 13 residues. Germline assignment: CDR1 ENHRY and CDR2 SYGVKD. CDR3: CAISSGGNQPQHF. The CDR3 nucleotides read TGTGCCATCAGTTCCGGGGGCAATCAGCCCCAGCATTTT.

There are a few counts of this clonotype. The J gene is TRBJ1-2, the V gene TRBV20-1, with D possibly matching TRBD1 (6 bases). The length of the CDR3 is 14 residues. Per the germline V gene, CDR1 is DFQATT and CDR2 is SNEGSKA (reference sequence). The V and J ends lost 0 bases and 3 bases respectively, with 11 bases between them. The CDR3 loop is CSARDSRGDYGYTF. CDR3 in DNA: TGCAGTGCTAGAGATTCCAGGGGAGACTATGGCTACACCTTC.

The rearrangement uses TRBV29-1 and TRBJ2-1, with D unclear. Per the germline V gene, CDR1 is SQVTM and CDR2 is ANQGSEA. V lost 3 bases to trimming and J lost 4 bases, with 7 bases between them. CDR3 length equals 12 residues. In DNA form, the CDR3 reads TGCAGCGTTGATGACGGTTACAATGAGCAGTTCTTC. It translates to CSVDDGYNEQFF.

The V call is TRBV7-3, the J call TRBJ2-3; D is unresolved. The CDR3 consists of 14 residues. Trimming stripped 5 bases from V and 4 bases from J, with 13 bases between. Germline V lookup: CDR1 SGHTA, CDR2 FQGTGA. The CDR3 loop reads CASSPHSGADTQYF. The CDR3 bases are TGTGCCAGCAGCCCACACTCTGGGGCAGATACGCAGTATTTT.

A few counts support this clonotype. The chain carries TRBV4-3 and TRBJ1-2; 9 nucleotides agree with TRBD1. V dropped 3 bases and J dropped 1; count of bases not matched to a gene: 9. CDR1 and CDR2 from the germline V gene are LGHNA and YSLEER. The CDR3 runs to 17 residues. The chain's CDR3 is CASSHPRTGESNYGYTF. The CDR3 region has the DNA TGCGCCAGCAGCCATCCTAGGACAGGGGAGAGTAACTATGGCTACACCTTC.

The table lists this clonotype with a few counts. V and J are TRBV5-1 and TRBJ1-4, with 10 bases fitting TRBD1. This CDR3 spans 16 amino acids. V shed 2 bases, J shed 5 bases, and the junction held 6 bases outside the gene matches. Per the germline V gene, CDR1 is SGHRS and CDR2 is YFSETQ. The CDR3, as DNA: TGCGCCAGCAGCTTCGTCCCGGGACAGGGGAATGAAAAACTGTTTTTT. It translates to CASSFVPGQGNEKLFF.

This clonotype was seen a handful of times. The J gene is TRBJ2-1, the V gene TRBV5-1, with D tentatively TRBD1 (6 bases). CDR1 and CDR2 (germline): SGHRS, YFSETQ. CDR3 length: 14 residues. V was trimmed by 0 bases and J by 4 bases, leaving 8 bases between them. CDR3 residues: CASSLVDRYNEQFF. The CDR3 coding sequence is TGCGCCAGCAGCTTGGTGGACAGATACAATGAGCAGTTCTTC.

This chain uses TRBV14 with TRBJ2-3, with 8 bases aligning to TRBD1. V lost 5 bases to trimming and J lost 10 bases; unmatched junction nucleotides: 14. This CDR3 is 15 amino acids long. Germline V gene sequence: CDR1 SGHDN, CDR2 FVKESK. The CDR3 DNA is TGTGCCAGCAGCACACGACGCGGACAGGGAATGGCGCAGTATTTT. Its protein is CASSTRRGQGMAQYF.

The chain links TRBV18 to TRBJ1-1; D perhaps matches TRBD1 (5 bases). V lost 4 bases, J lost 2 bases, and 11 bases lay in between. Germline-derived CDR1 and CDR2 are KGHSH and LQKENI. CDR3 length equals 14 residues. In nucleotides, the CDR3 is TGTGCCAGCTCACTGTTGACAGTCAACACTGAAGCTTTCTTT. Amino acid sequence: CASSLLTVNTEAFF. The full variable domain, its missing parts supplied by reference TRBV18 and TRBJ1-1, is NAGVMQNPRHLVRRRGQEARLRCSPMKGHSHVYWYRQLPEEGLKFMVYLQKENIIDESGMPKERFSAEFPKEGPSILRIQQVVRGDSAAYFCASSLLTVNTEAFFGQGTRLTVV.

The V and J genes are TRBV6-5 and TRBJ2-7; 8 nucleotides agree with TRBD1. The CDR3 sequence is 12 residues long. Germline CDR1 and CDR2: MNHEY and SVGAGI. Trimming at V came to 10 bases and at J to 2 bases, leaving 4 bases not matched to a gene. The CDR3 nucleotides are TGTGCCACTTCGGACAGGGCCTACGAGCAGTACTTC. Protein sequence: CATSDRAYEQYF.

This clonotype was picked up a small number of times. The chain has TRBV7-7 and TRBJ2-7, with D tentatively TRBD1 (5 bases). The length of the CDR3 is 15 residues. Germline-derived CDR1 and CDR2 are SSHAT and FNYEAQ (reference sequence). The V gene lost 5 bases and the J gene lost 0 bases, with 14 bases spanning the gap. CDR3 in DNA: TGTGCCAGCAGCCCCACGTTAGGGGCCTCCTACGAGCAGTACTTC. It yields the protein CASSPTLGASYEQYF.

The rearrangement uses TRBV7-2 and TRBJ2-1; TRBD2 matches 10 bases. This CDR3 is 15 amino acids long. Trimming took 2 bases from V and 9 from J; bases not matched to a gene: 7. Germline V gene sequence: CDR1 SGHTA, CDR2 FQGNSA. The CDR3, as DNA: TGTGCCAGCAGCTTAAAGCGGGGGGGCCATGGTGAGCAGTTCTTC. This encodes CASSLKRGGHGEQFF. Drawing the rest from reference TRBV7-2 and TRBJ2-1, the complete variable domain is GAGVSQSPSNKVTEKGKDVELRCDPISGHTALYWYRQSLGQGLEFLIYFQGNSAPDKSGLPSDRFSAERTGGSVSTLTIQRTQQEDSAVYLCASSLKRGGHGEQFFGPGTRLTVL.

This clonotype has only a few counts. The rearrangement joins TRBV5-4 to TRBJ2-7, with TRBD1 as a possible D gene (6 bases). Germline loops: CDR1 SGHNT, CDR2 YYREEE (reference sequence). The CDR3 length is 14 residues. Trimming took off 0 bases at V and 5 bases at J, with 12 bases between the two ends. The CDR3: CASSLDRDYHEQYF. In DNA, the CDR3 is TGTGCCAGCAGCTTGGACAGGGATTACCACGAGCAGTACTTC.

The chain combines TRBV5-1 with TRBJ2-7, with 8 bases identical to TRBD1. The CDR3 extends over 15 amino acids. V lost 4 bases and J lost 2; bases outside the gene matches: 8. Per germline, CDR1 SGHRS and CDR2 YFSETQ. CDR3 protein: CASSPGQGQPYEQYV. CDR3 DNA: TGCGCCAGCAGCCCTGGACAGGGTCAGCCCTACGAGCAGTACGTC.

The chain employs TRBV7-8 and TRBJ1-5; 7 bases map to TRBD1. The CDR3 runs to 14 residues. The junction had 6 bases not matched to a gene; V was cut back by 5 bases and J by 5 bases. Germline CDR1 and CDR2: SGHVS and FQNEAQ. CDR3 in amino acids: CASSQGTVYQPQHF. For the CDR3, the DNA is TGTGCCAGCAGCCAGGGGACAGTTTATCAGCCCCAGCATTTT. Variable domain in full (rest from reference TRBV7-8 and TRBJ1-5): GAGVSQSPRYKVAKRGQDVALRCDPISGHVSLFWYQQALGQGPEFLTYFQNEAQLDKSGLPSDRFFAERPEGSVSTLKIQRTQQEDSAVYLCASSQGTVYQPQHFGDGTRLSIL.

The V and J genes are TRBV12-3 or TRBV12-4 and TRBJ1-1; tentative D call: TRBD1 (5 bases). Trimming stripped 3 bases from V and 0 bases from J, with 17 bases between. The CDR3 length is 17 residues. Here the CDR3 DNA reads TGTGCCAGCAGTTTCGGTTTGGGGGAGTCAATGAACACTGAAGCTTTCTTT. It yields the protein CASSFGLGESMNTEAFF.

The gene calls are TRBV6-6 and TRBJ2-7, with TRBD1 matching over 7 bases. The CDR3 runs to 13 residues. V shed 2 bases and J 8 bases; nucleotides not matched to a gene: 6. From germline, CDR1 is MNHNY and CDR2 SVGAGI (reference sequence). The CDR3: CASSYGQVPKQYV. The DNA of the CDR3 is TGTGCCAGCAGTTACGGACAGGTTCCGAAGCAGTACGTC.